One and the same sample provided the 22 T cell receptor beta chains below, sequenced in a study of neoadjuvant nivolumab and ipilimumab in lung cancer. TCRdb keeps only in-frame clones here, not all; method: immunoSEQ multiplex PCR. The sample lists over 10,000 clones, around 95% occurring once. The specimen comprised peripheral blood, sampled after neoadjuvant nivolumab, alone or with ipilimumab, at or shortly before surgery. All receptors derive from an adult with non-small cell lung cancer.

This chain joins TRBV30 and TRBJ1-1, with D maybe TRBD1 (6 bases). Germline values: CDR1 GTSNPN, CDR2 SVGIG (reference sequence). Trimming pared 8 bases from V and 4 bases from J, leaving 14 bases between. This CDR3 region has 12 residues. As DNA, the CDR3 is TGTGCCCTGGACGGGGGCGGCACTGAAGCTTTCTTT. Residues: CALDGGGTEAFF.

In nucleotides, the CDR3 is TGTGCCAGCAACAGACTAGTTGGGCTCACAGATACGCAGTATTTT. Translation gives CASNRLVGLTDTQYF. V and J are TRBV2 and TRBJ2-3; D possibly corresponds to TRBD2 (6 bases). The CDR3 is 15 amino acids. Germline V gives CDR1 SNHLY, CDR2 FYNNEI. Trimming removed 7 bases from V and 2 bases from J, with 16 bases in between.

This clone was detected only once. Other DNA sequences from this sample encode an identical CDR3 as well. The V and J genes are TRBV4-1 and TRBJ1-2, with 8 bases lining up with TRBD1. Per germline, CDR1 MGHRA and CDR2 YSYEKL. CDR3 size: 19 residues. V dropped 3 bases and J dropped 4; count of bases not matched to a gene: 19. CDR3 in amino acids: CASSHPGGQGALGGYGYTF. The CDR3 DNA sequence: TGCGCCAGCAGCCACCCCGGAGGGCAGGGGGCACTGGGTGGCTATGGCTACACCTTC.

This clone has just a few counts. V is TRBV10-2 and J is TRBJ1-3, with D uncertain. Germline assignment: CDR1 WSHSY and CDR2 SAAADI. The CDR3 is 15 amino acids. Trimming stripped 3 bases from V and 0 bases from J, with 9 bases between. CDR3 region: CASSEYSTSGNTIYF. For the CDR3, the DNA is TGCGCCAGCAGTGAATACAGTACCTCTGGAAACACCATATATTTT.

The chain couples TRBV27 to TRBJ2-1; D is perhaps TRBD1 (6 bases). Trimming took 5 bases from V and 0 from J, leaving 11 bases between them. The CDR3 has 15 amino acids. Germline CDR1 MNHEY, CDR2 SMNVEV (reference sequence). CDR3 sequence: CASSRGQSSYNEQFF. For the CDR3, the DNA is TGTGCCAGCAGTAGGGGACAAAGCTCCTACAATGAGCAGTTCTTC.

CDR3 in amino acids: CSVADTGELFF. CDR3 in DNA: TGCAGCGTTGCGGACACCGGGGAGCTGTTTTTT. The chain has TRBV29-1 and TRBJ2-2; no definite D call. This CDR3 region has 11 residues. The germline V gene encodes CDR1 SQVTM and CDR2 ANQGSEA. Deletions cut 4 bases from V and 3 bases from J, with 3 bases between.

The chain combines TRBV30 with TRBJ1-5, with a weak D call TRBD1 (5 bases). Germline V gene lookup returns CDR1 GTSNPN and CDR2 SVGIG (reference sequence). V lost 4 bases and J 7 bases, leaving 14 bases between the germline ends. This CDR3 region has 13 residues. The CDR3 sequence: CAWNNQGGQPQHF. In DNA form, the CDR3 reads TGTGCCTGGAATAACCAGGGTGGGCAGCCCCAGCATTTT. The full variable domain, completed using reference TRBV30 and TRBJ1-5, is SQTIHQWPATLVQPVGSPLSLECTVEGTSNPNLYWYRQAAGRGLQLLFYSVGIGQISSEVPQNLSASRPQDRQFILSSKKLLLSDSGFYLCAWNNQGGQPQHFGDGTRLSIL.

The chain has TRBV11-2 and TRBJ2-1; D remains unclear. The germline V gene has CDR1 SGHAT and CDR2 FQNNGV. There are 13 residues in the CDR3. Trimming pared 1 base from V and 4 bases from J, leaving 5 bases between. CDR3 nucleotide sequence: TGTGCCAGCAGCTTAGCTCTGTACAATGAGCAGTTCTTC. As protein: CASSLALYNEQFF. The variable domain in full, with the rest retrieved from reference TRBV11-2 and TRBJ2-1, is EAGVAQSPRYKIIEKRQSVAFWCNPISGHATLYWYQQILGQGPKLLIQFQNNGVVDDSQLPKDRFSAERLKGVDSTLKIQPAKLEDSAVYLCASSLALYNEQFFGPGTRLTVL.

The V gene is TRBV11-3, the J gene TRBJ2-5, with TRBD2 matching over 11 bases. Per the germline V gene, CDR1 is SGHNT and CDR2 is YENEEA. V was clipped by 6 bases and J by 2 bases; unmatched bases: 8. This CDR3 contains 16 residues. The CDR3 DNA reads as TGTGCCAGCAGTCCCGGACTAGCGGGTGTTCAAGAGACCCAGTACTTC. Protein sequence: CASSPGLAGVQETQYF.

The chain employs TRBV10-3 and TRBJ1-1, with a weak D call TRBD1 (6 bases). The V end lost 10 bases, the J end lost 6 bases, and 15 bases lay between the germline ends. The CDR3 contains 12 residues. In germline, CDR1 is ENHRY, CDR2 SYGVKD. DNA of the CDR3: TGTGCCACGAGAGGGGGTTTATCTGAAGCTTTCTTT. As protein: CATRGGLSEAFF.

This clone qualifies as medium-sized. The chain couples TRBV27 to TRBJ2-1; 7 bases map to TRBD2. Germline trimming cut 3 bases from V and 3 bases from J; bases unmatched to any gene: 8. This CDR3 has 16 residues. Germline-derived CDR1 and CDR2 are MNHEY and SMNVEV (reference sequence). Written as DNA, the CDR3 is TGTGCCAGCAGTTTGCCAGGACTAGAAGGCTACAATGAGCAGTTCTTC. Protein product: CASSLPGLEGYNEQFF.

The genes are TRBV5-1 and TRBJ2-5, with D uncertain. The CDR3 has 13 amino acids. Deletions cut 1 base from V and 2 bases from J, with 6 bases between. Per germline, CDR1 SGHRS and CDR2 YFSETQ. CDR3 protein: CASSLNLQETQYF. The DNA for the CDR3 is TGCGCCAGCAGCTTGAATTTACAAGAGACCCAGTACTTC. Supplemented by reference TRBV5-1 and TRBJ2-5, the full variable domain reads KAGVTQTPRYLIKTRGQQVTLSCSPISGHRSVSWYQQTPGQGLQFLFEYFSETQRNKGNFPGRFSGRQFSNSRSEMNVSTLELGDSALYLCASSLNLQETQYFGPGTRLLVL.

The chain combines TRBV18 with TRBJ1-6, with 9 bases matching TRBD1. From germline, CDR1 is KGHSH and CDR2 LQKENI. V was clipped by 4 bases and J by 7 bases; unmatched bases: 5. CDR3 size: 15 residues. This CDR3 is CASSLQTGGNSPLHF. The CDR3 nucleotides are TGTGCCAGCTCACTACAGACAGGGGGAAATTCACCCCTCCACTTT.

In this sample, this clone turned up once. The chain combines TRBV14 with TRBJ2-7; D is perhaps TRBD2 (6 bases). Trimming cost V 3 bases and J 1 base, with 13 bases left between them. Germline V gene lookup returns CDR1 SGHDN and CDR2 FVKESK. This CDR3 is built from 15 residues. The chain's CDR3 is CASSHGRELSYEQYF. CDR3 nucleotide sequence: TGTGCCAGCAGCCATGGACGGGAGTTGTCCTACGAGCAGTACTTC.

The genes are TRBV27 and TRBJ2-7; D is perhaps TRBD1 (6 bases). Looked up from germline, CDR1 is MNHEY and CDR2 is SMNVEV (reference sequence). The CDR3 is made up of 14 amino acids. The V end lost 0 bases, the J end lost 3 bases, and 9 bases lay between the germline ends. The CDR3 nucleotides are TGTGCCAGCAGTTTATCTCAGGGGATCTACGAGCAGTACTTC. Encoded protein: CASSLSQGIYEQYF.

V and J are TRBV18 and TRBJ2-3; TRBD1 is a possible D gene (6 bases). Between the trimmed V and J ends, which lost 3 bases and 4 bases, there was a span of 23 bases. This CDR3 has 18 residues. Germline V gene sequence: CDR1 KGHSH, CDR2 LQKENI. CDR3 in DNA: TGTGCCAGCTCACCTCCTCAAGGTCAGGGGATGATGGCAGATACGCAGTATTTT. Translated: CASSPPQGQGMMADTQYF.

J is TRBJ1-5 and V is TRBV30; TRBD1 agrees at 7 bases. CDR3 size: 14 residues. V lost 7 bases, J lost 6 bases, and 12 bases stayed unmatched. Germline CDR1 and CDR2: GTSNPN and SVGIG (reference sequence). CDR3 DNA: TGTGCCTCCTCAACCGACAGGGTGCGTCAGCCCCAGCATTTT. Translated, it gives CASSTDRVRQPQHF.

The rearrangement uses TRBV19 and TRBJ1-5; no definite D call. The germline V gene encodes CDR1 LNHDA and CDR2 SQIVND (reference sequence). V was shortened by 3 bases and J by 2 bases, with 11 bases between the two germline ends. CDR3 length equals 15 residues. CDR3 in DNA: TGTGCCAGTAGTATTCGGGTAGACGGCAATCAGCCCCAGCATTTT. Translated, it gives CASSIRVDGNQPQHF.

The chain carries TRBV5-1 and TRBJ2-5, with D possibly being TRBD2 (6 bases). The V and J ends lost 0 bases and 2 bases respectively, with 14 bases between them. The CDR3 consists of 16 residues. Germline lookup yields CDR1 SGHRS and CDR2 YFSETQ. The CDR3 nucleotides are TGCGCCAGCAGCTTGGGCGGGACTCCGGGGCAAGAGACCCAGTACTTC. This codes for CASSLGGTPGQETQYF.

V is TRBV2 and J is TRBJ1-5; tentative D call: TRBD1 (5 bases). The germline CDR1 and CDR2 sequences are SNHLY and FYNNEI. This CDR3 comprises 14 residues. Trimming removed 7 bases from V and 3 bases from J, with 13 bases in between. The CDR3 DNA reads TGTGCCAGCACGGGGGGAGAGCCCAATCAGCCCCAGCATTTT. Its translation is CASTGGEPNQPQHF.

The gene calls are TRBV4-2 and TRBJ2-1; 11 nucleotides agree with TRBD2. Germline V gene data show CDR1 as LGHNA and CDR2 as YNFKEQ. The CDR3 spans 16 residues. V shed 0 bases, J shed 5 bases, and the junction held 3 bases outside the gene matches. CDR3 in amino acids: CASSQDPSGRNNEQFF. The DNA for the CDR3 is TGTGCCAGCAGCCAAGACCCTAGCGGGAGGAACAATGAGCAGTTCTTC.

This clone appeared a single time. The genes are TRBV28 and TRBJ1-2; 7 bases are a match to TRBD1. The CDR3 has 13 amino acids. In germline, CDR1 is MDHEN, CDR2 SYDVKM. The V and J ends lost 3 bases and 4 bases, in that order; junction bases with no gene match: 2. The CDR3 sequence is CASSLGQPYGYTF. CDR3 nucleotide sequence: TGTGCCAGCAGTTTGGGACAGCCCTATGGCTACACCTTC.